Listed here is a single TCR beta chain. The antigen it recognizes is unknown. Base-call qualities are not available, and no considerably larger clone is one nucleotide away. CDR1 and CDR2 (SGDLS, YYNGEE) derive from the germline V gene. Trimming takes 0 bases from V and 4 bases from J, and the germline ends sit 16 bases apart. Including the terminal cysteine and phenylalanine, the CDR3 comprises 16 residues. The entry retains the CDR3 DNA only, 48 bases that are in frame from base 1. TCR CDR3 regions were amplified from genomic DNA by multiplex PCR using the deep immunoSEQ assay. Genomic DNA extracted from each cell subset was distributed evenly over all wells of several immunoSEQ 96-well plates, and each plate served as one replicate. For sorted subsets, each replicate PCR was loaded with approximately 0.2 ug genomic DNA, equivalent to 32,000 or so T cell genomes. The purified libraries were quantified using a Qubit 3.0 fluorometer, sized with a Bioanalyzer 2100, and then quantified again using the KAPA Library Quantification kit. Every immunoSEQ 96-well plate was sequenced on a dedicated single-read 150-cycle Illumina NextSeq 550 flow cell. The paper's processing steps were these. Because the immunoSEQ output held only junctional sequences and lacked quality scores, the filtering could not match the filtering applied to full-length reads. Sequences were annotated with PyIR, a Python wrapper for IgBLAST v1.9, using IMGT germline references to assign V/J genes and CDR3. Any read was removed if the V/J assignment was weak (E-value above 1e-6), the CDR3 was missing, or the read contained stop codons, out-of-frame junctions, or ambiguous translated residues. V3J clonotypes were defined by identical inferred V gene, J gene, and CDR3 amino acid sequence. Percentage overlap between repertoires was computed as shared unique clonotypes divided by the size of the smaller repertoire. Repertoire richness was assessed with RTK rarefaction, the Chao1 estimator, and Recon v2.1 estimates of unobserved clonotypes. Generation probabilities were computed with OLGA for all TCRbeta clonotypes obtained by the gDNA method from a few donors. Here the immuneACCESS table is served through TCRdb, limited to in-frame sequences with V and J called. Missing clones are a known gap in these copies; in checked studies unresolved V genes cover under half, and the rest lacks a known reason. V and J calls plus clone size are reproduced from that table; the DNA served to infer D and trimming. The sample profile shows millions of clones; about 92% of them were found once. The ten largest clones represent about 0.37% of the sample.

The donors were healthy, HIV-negative adults with no recently reported acute infections or vaccinations. Only Caucasian adults living in Nashville, Tennessee, USA were represented among the donors. CD4+ T cells were enriched by magnetic negative selection, after which naive cells were positively selected on CD45RA and the negative fraction was taken as the memory subset. Blood was obtained by leukapheresis, after which PBMCs were separated by Ficoll-Histopaque density gradient centrifugation and cryopreserved in liquid nitrogen vapor phase. Analytical flow cytometry was used to check the purity and quantity of every magnetically sorted T cell population. Each sorted fraction had its genomic DNA isolated and then quantified by UV absorbance on a Nanodrop 2000c. The record originates from a study of shared clonotypes between healthy human individuals (dated by TCRdb to the early 2020s). General notes on the study: The cohort comprised a couple of women and a few men aged 18 to 49 years. For each donor, three plates each were used for CD4 naive and CD4 memory, two plates were used for CD8 naive, and one plate was used for CD8 memory. To estimate repertoire size and how much clonotypes are shared between individuals, the study performed deep sequencing of blood TCR repertoires from roughly five healthy adults. Different laboratories and diverse techniques were used to prepare libraries and sequence TCR repertoires, to increase sequencing depth and limit assay-specific biases. Between about 0.94 and 10 billion PBMCs per donor were obtained by leukapheresis.

What the research found in general, with its limitations: Incomplete sequencing was indicated by rarefaction of sorted-subset datasets, despite the large sequencing depth. Pairwise subsampling indicated that sequencing depth was expected to affect the degree of clonotype sharing among donors. Sampling was restricted to blood, and TCR repertoires in tissues likely differ from the TCR repertoires found in blood. Estimated clonotype richness was generally larger for naive than for memory subsets. Higher generation probabilities were observed for clonotypes shared by all four sorted-subset donors than for non-shared clonotypes. Because the study included only a small number of donors, the genetic and exposure-history diversity represented was limited. When a few donors were compared, the shared fraction of clonotypes was about 5% for naive CD4, around 3.6% for naive CD8, 2% to 2.5% for memory CD4, and 0.4% for memory CD8.

The source material was naive CD4+ T cells from PBMCs. What this sample's cell subset or site label stands for: CD45RA+ positively selected. The sequence is built from TRBV9 and TRBJ1-2, with TRBD1 as a weak D call on 5 bases. This clonotype was obtained from a man younger than 35 in good health. Some clones in this sample may be carry-over from other donors' samples. The DNA reads as follows: TGTGCCAGCAGCGTAGGAATGGGGTTGCAGGGCTATGGCTACACCTTC. Its product reads: CASSVGMGLQGYGYTF.